There are many counts of the clone carrying this T cell receptor (beta chain). Its antigen is still unknown. The data were obtained in a study of immune heterogeneity within non-small cell lung tumors. Study-wide context: The composition of the tumors was several squamous cell carcinomas, some ten non-squamous carcinomas and 1 not otherwise specified. The study, taken as a whole, reports: Clonality of local T cells correlated moderately but significantly with local tumor mutational burden (R 0.3 to 0.4).

Multiplex PCR was performed with 32 V and 13 J primers, and it amplified TCR beta CDR3. TCRdb independently ran MiXCR on the multiplex PCR reads; one entry per CDR3 protein. The repertoire holds nearly 15,000 distinct CDR3 sequences, with over 25% as singletons. V dropped 5 bases and J dropped 0 bases, with 8 bases sitting between them. Germline values: CDR1 MNHEY, CDR2 SMNVEV (reference sequence). CDR3 length equals 14 residues. Genomic DNA extracted from bulk tumor tissue served as template. A total of around 660 ng was used per sample. Several spatially distant biopsies were obtained per primary tumor intraoperatively. Patients underwent curative surgery for untreated, newly diagnosed non-small cell lung cancer. A total of around 15 patients with newly diagnosed non-small cell lung cancer, all of whom were undergoing surgery with curative intent, made up the donors.

This sequence originates from a woman in her forties or fifties with non-small cell lung cancer. Sequenced sample: lung tumor tissue. This chain uses TRBV27 with TRBJ1-5, with D uncertain. CDR3: CASSPLYSNQPQHF. CDR3 sequence (DNA): TGTGCCAGCAGTCCGCTATATAGCAATCAGCCCCAGCATTTT.